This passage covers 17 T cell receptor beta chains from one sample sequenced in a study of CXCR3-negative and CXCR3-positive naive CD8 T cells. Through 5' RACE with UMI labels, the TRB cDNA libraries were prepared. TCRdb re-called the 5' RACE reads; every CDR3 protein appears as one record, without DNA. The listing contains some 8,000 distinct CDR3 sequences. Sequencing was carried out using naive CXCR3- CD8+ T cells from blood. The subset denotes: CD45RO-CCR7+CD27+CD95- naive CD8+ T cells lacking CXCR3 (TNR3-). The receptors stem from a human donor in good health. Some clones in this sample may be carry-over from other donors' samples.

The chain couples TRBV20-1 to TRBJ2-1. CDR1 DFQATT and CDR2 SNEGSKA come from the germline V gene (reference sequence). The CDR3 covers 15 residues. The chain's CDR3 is CSAREAGASYNEQFF.

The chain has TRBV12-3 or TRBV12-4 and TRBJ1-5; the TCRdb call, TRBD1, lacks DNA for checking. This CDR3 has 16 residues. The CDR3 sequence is CASSPTPYYSNQPQHF.

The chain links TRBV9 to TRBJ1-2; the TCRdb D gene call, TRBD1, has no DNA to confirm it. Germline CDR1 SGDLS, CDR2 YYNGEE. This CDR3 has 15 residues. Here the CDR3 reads CASSRIGASNYGYTF.

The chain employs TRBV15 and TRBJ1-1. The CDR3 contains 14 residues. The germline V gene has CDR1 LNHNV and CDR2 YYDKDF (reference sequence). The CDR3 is CATSSVFLNTEAFF.

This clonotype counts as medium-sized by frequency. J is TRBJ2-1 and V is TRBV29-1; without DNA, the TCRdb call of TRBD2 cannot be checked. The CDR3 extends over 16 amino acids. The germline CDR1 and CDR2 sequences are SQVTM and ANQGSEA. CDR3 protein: CSALSIGAVSYNEQFF.

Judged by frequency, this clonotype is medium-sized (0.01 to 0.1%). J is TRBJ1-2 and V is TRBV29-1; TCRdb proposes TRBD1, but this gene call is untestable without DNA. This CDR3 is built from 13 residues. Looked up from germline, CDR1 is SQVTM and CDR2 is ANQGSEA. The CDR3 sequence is CSVVGGLNYGYTF.

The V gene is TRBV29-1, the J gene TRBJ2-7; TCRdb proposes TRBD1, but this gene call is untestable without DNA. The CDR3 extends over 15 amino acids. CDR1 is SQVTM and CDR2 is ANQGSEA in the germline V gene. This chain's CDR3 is CSVEDLGRETHEQYF.

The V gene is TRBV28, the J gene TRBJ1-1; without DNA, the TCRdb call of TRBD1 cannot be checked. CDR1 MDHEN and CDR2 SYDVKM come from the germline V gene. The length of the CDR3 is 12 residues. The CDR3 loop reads CGSSALNTEAFF.

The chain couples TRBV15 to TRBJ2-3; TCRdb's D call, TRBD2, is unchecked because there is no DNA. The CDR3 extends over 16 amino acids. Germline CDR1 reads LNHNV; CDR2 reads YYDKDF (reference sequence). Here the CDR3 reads CATSTGLLSSTDTQYF.

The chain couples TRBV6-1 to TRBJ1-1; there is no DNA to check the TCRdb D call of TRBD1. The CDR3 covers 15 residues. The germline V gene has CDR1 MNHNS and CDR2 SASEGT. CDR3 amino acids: CASSEDRRPNTEAFF.

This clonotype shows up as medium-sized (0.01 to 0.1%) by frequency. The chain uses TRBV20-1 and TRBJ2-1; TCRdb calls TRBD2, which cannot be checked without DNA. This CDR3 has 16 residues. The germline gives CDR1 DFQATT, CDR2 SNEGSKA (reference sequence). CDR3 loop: CSARLLAAARPNEQFF.

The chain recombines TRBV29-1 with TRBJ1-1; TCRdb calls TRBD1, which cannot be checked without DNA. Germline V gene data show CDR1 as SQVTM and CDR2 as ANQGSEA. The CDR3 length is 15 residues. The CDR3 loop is CSVEDLGGGHAEAFF.

The CDR3 loop is CASSFATGEQFF. V gene TRBV7-2 combines with J gene TRBJ2-1. Germline V gene data show CDR1 as SGHTA and CDR2 as FQGNSA. This CDR3 comprises 12 residues. Supplemented by reference TRBV7-2 and TRBJ2-1, the full variable domain reads GAGVSQSPSNKVTEKGKDVELRCDPISGHTALYWYRQSLGQGLEFLIYFQGNSAPDKSGLPSDRFSAERTGGSVSTLTIQRTQQEDSAVYLCASSFATGEQFFGPGTRLTVL.

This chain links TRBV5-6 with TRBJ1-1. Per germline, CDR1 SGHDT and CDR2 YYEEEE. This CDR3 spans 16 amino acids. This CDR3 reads CASSYVVADMNTEAFF. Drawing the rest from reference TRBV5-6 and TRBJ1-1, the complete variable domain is DAGVTQSPTHLIKTRGQQVTLRCSPKSGHDTVSWYQQALGQGPQFIFQYYEEEERQRGNFPDRFSGHQFPNYSSELNVNALLLGDSALYLCASSYVVADMNTEAFFGQGTRLTVV.

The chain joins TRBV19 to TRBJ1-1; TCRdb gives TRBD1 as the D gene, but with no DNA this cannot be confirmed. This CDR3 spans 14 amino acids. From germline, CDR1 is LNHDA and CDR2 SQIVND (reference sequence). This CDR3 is CASTPDPMYTEAFF. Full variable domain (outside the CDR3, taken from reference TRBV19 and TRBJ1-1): DGGITQSPKYLFRKEGQNVTLSCEQNLNHDAMYWYRQDPGQGLRLIYYSQIVNDFQKGDIAEGYSVSREKKESFPLTVTSAQKNPTAFYLCASTPDPMYTEAFFGQGTRLTVV.

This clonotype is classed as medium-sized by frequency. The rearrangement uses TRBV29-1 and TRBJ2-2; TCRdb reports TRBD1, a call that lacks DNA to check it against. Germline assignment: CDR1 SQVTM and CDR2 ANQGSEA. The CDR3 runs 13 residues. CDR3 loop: CSVGDSVTGELFF.

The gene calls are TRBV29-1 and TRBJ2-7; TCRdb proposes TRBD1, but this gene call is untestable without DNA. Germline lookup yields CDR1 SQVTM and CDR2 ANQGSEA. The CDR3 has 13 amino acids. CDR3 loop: CSVEGGNPYEQYF.